This TCR beta chain was documented in a study of Graves' ophthalmopathy and Graves' hyperthyroidism. TCR beta CDR3 regions were amplified from RNA transcripts. HTBI primers were used in a first-round RT-PCR, which preceded a second-round multiplex PCR. TCRdb redid the calling of the multiplex PCR reads with MiXCR, one entry per CDR3 protein. The data hold 360,000 or so distinct CDR3 sequences, with around 17% observed a single time. This clonotype was found many times. The germline V gene encodes CDR1 SGHTA and CDR2 FQGNSA. Trimming cost V 5 bases and J 3 bases, with 16 bases left between them. The CDR3 extends over 15 amino acids.

This sequence joins TRBV7-2 and TRBJ1-1; possible D gene TRBD1, 6 bases. The source material was peripheral blood. This clonotype was obtained from a woman aged 18-35 years with Graves' ophthalmopathy. CDR3 bases: TGTGCCAGCAGCGCTAACAGGGCTGGGTACACTGAAGCTTTCTTT. Translated: CASSANRAGYTEAFF. Complete variable domain (other parts from reference TRBV7-2 and TRBJ1-1): GAGVSQSPSNKVTEKGKDVELRCDPISGHTALYWYRQSLGQGLEFLIYFQGNSAPDKSGLPSDRFSAERTGGSVSTLTIQRTQQEDSAVYLCASSANRAGYTEAFFGQGTRLTVV.